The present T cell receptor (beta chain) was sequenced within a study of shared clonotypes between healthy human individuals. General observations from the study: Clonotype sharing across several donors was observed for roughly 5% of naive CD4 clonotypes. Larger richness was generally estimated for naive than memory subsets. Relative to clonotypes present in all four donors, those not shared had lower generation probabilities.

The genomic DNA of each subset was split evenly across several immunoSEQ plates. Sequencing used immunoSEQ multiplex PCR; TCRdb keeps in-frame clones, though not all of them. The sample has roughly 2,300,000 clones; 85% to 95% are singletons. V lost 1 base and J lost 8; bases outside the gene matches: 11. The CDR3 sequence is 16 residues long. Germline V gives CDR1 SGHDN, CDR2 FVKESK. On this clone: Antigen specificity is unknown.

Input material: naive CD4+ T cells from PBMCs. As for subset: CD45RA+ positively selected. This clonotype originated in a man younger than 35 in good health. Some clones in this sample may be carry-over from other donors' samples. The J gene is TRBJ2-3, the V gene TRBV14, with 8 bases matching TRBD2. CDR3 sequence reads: CASSQVQAGERPTQYF. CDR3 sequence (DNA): TGTGCCAGCAGCCAAGTGCAAGCGGGAGAACGACCTACGCAGTATTTT.